This TCR beta chain was identified in a study of blood T cell repertoires in COVID-19. Method: immunoSEQ multiplex PCR; TCRdb's copy keeps in-frame clones and lacks some. The data show fewer than 200,000 clones, with more than 80% seen just once and more than 5.5% held by the top ten. CDR1 is SGHAT and CDR2 is FQNNGV in the germline V gene. The CDR3 totals 12 residues. V was pared by 5 bases and J by 2 bases, with 5 bases between. The rearrangement links TRBV11-2 to TRBJ2-3; D gene uncertain. The sequencing input was peripheral blood. This sequence originates from a human donor in a cohort sampled during active COVID-19. Here the CDR3 DNA reads TGTGCCAGCAGCCGTCCCACAGATACGCAGTATTTT. Its translation: CASSRPTDTQYF.